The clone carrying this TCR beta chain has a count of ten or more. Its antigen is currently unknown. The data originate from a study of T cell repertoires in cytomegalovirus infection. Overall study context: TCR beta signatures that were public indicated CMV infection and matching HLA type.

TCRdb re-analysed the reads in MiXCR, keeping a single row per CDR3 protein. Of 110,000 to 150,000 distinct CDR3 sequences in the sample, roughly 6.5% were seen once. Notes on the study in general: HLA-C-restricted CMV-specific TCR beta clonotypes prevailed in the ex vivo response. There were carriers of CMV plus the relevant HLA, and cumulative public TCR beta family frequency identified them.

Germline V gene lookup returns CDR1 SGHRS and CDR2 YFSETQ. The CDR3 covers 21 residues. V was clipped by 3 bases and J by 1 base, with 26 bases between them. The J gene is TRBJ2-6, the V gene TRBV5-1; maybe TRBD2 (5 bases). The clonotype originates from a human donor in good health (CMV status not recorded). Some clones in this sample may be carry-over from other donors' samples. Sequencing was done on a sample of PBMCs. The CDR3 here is CASSWSPFSTGVISGANVLTF. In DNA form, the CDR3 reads TGCGCCAGCAGCTGGTCCCCTTTCAGTACCGGGGTAATATCTGGGGCCAACGTCCTGACTTTC.